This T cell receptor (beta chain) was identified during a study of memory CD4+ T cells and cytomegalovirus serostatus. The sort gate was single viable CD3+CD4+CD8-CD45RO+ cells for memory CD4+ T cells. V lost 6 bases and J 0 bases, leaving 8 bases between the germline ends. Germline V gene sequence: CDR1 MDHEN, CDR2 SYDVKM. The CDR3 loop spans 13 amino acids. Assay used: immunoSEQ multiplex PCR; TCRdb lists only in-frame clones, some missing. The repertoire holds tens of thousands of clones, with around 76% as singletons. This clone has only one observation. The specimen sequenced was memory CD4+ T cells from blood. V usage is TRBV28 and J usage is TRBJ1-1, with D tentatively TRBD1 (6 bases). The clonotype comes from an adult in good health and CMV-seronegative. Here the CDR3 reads CASSGQLNTEAFF. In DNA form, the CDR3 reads TGTGCCAGCAGCGGACAGTTGAACACTGAAGCTTTCTTT. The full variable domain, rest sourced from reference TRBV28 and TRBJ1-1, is DVKVTQSSRYLVKRTGEKVFLECVQDMDHENMFWYRQDPGLGLRLIYFSYDVKMKEKGDIPEGYSVSREKKERFSLILESASTNQTSMYLCASSGQLNTEAFFGQGTRLTVV.